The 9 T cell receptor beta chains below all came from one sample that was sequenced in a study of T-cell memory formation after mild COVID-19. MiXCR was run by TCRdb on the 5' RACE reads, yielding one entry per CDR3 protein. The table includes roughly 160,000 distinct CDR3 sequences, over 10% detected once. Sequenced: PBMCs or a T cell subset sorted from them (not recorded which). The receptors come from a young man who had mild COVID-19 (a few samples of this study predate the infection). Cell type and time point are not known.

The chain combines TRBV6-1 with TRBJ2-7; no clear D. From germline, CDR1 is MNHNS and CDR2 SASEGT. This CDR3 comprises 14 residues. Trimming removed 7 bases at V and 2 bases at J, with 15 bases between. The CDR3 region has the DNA TGTGCCAGCAAAGAGGCACCTAACACCTACGAGCAGTACTTC. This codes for CASKEAPNTYEQYF.

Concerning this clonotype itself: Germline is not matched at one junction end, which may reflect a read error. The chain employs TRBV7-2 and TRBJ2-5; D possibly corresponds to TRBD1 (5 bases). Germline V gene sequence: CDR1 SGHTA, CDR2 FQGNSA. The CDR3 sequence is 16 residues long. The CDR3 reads CASSSRPWGRQVTQYF. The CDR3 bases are TGTGCCAGCAGCTCCCGACCCTGGGGCCGTCAAGTGACCCAGTACTTC.

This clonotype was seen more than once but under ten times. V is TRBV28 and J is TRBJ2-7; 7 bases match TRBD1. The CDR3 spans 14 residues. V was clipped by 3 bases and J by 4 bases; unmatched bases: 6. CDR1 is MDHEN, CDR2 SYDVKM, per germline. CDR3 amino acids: CASSFETGWYEQYV. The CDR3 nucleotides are TGTGCCAGCAGTTTTGAGACAGGGTGGTACGAGCAGTACGTC.

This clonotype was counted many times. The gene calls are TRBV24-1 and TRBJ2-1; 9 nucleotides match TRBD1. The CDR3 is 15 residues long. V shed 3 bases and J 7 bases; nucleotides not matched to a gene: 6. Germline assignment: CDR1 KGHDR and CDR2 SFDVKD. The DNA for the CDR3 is TGTGCCACCAGTGATCCGGGACAGGGTGAGAATGAGCAGTTCTTC. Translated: CATSDPGQGENEQFF.

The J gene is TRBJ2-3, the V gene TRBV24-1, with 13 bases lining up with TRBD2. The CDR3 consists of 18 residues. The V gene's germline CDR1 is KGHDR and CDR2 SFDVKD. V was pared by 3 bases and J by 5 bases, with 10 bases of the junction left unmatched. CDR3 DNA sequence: TGTGCCACCAGTGATGCGCGAACTAGCGGGGGGGTTGGAGATACGCAGTATTTT. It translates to CATSDARTSGGVGDTQYF.

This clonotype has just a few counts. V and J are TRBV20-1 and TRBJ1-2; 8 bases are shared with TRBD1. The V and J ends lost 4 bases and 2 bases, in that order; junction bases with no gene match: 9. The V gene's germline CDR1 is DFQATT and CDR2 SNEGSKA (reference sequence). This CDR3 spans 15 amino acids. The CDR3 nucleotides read TGCAGTGCTAACTTGGACAGGGCCTACAACTATGGCTACACCTTC. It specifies CSANLDRAYNYGYTF.

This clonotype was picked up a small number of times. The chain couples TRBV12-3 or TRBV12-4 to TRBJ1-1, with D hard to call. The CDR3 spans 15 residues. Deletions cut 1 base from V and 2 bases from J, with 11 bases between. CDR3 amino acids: CASSLDGERNTEAFF. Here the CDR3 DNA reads TGTGCCAGCAGTTTAGATGGGGAGAGAAACACTGAAGCTTTCTTT.

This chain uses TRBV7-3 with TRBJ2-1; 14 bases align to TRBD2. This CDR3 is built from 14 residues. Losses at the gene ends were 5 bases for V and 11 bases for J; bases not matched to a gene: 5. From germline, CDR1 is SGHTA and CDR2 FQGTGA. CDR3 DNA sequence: TGTGCCAGCAGCACCGGGACTAGCGGGGGCCAGCAGTTCTTC. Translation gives CASSTGTSGGQQFF.

The CDR3 DNA is TGTGCCAGCAGCTTCCGGGGGGCGCGGACTGAAGCTTTCTTT. It is translated as CASSFRGARTEAFF. The genes are TRBV5-4 and TRBJ1-1, with D possibly being TRBD1 (6 bases). Germline CDR1 and CDR2: SGHNT and YYREEE (reference sequence). The CDR3 sequence is 14 residues long. The ends were cut back, 2 bases at V and 5 bases at J, with 13 bases in the middle. The complete variable domain, with remaining parts taken from reference TRBV5-4 and TRBJ1-1, reads ETGVTQSPTHLIKTRGQQVTLRCSSQSGHNTVSWYQQALGQGPQFIFQYYREEENGRGNFPPRFSGLQFPNYSSELNVNALELDDSALYLCASSFRGARTEAFFGQGTRLTVV.